This T cell receptor beta chain comes out of a study of blood T cell repertoires in COVID-19. CDR3 size: 13 residues. Germline V CDR1 and CDR2: SGHTA, FQGTGA. The trim removed 4 bases at V and 7 bases at J, leaving 2 bases unmatched. Authors' analysis steps: From reference gene primer amplification, estimates of nucleated cell counts were derived. Produced via immunoSEQ multiplex PCR; TCRdb's table is partial and in-frame only. The V and J calls and clone size are taken from that table; D and trimming were inferred from the DNA. This table has roughly 280,000 clones, approximately 89% appearing once. Researchers sorted participants into cohorts using their self-reported clinical history. Each exposed participant met a COVID-19 case in the 2 weeks preceding study entry.

This clonotype originated in a man aged 35-49 years who had been exposed to COVID-19. The rearrangement joins TRBV7-3 to TRBJ1-5; 9 bases match TRBD1. Sequencing was performed on PBMCs or T cells enriched from blood (not recorded which). This CDR3 reads CASSYGTGQPQHF. The CDR3 nucleotides read TGTGCCAGCAGCTACGGGACAGGGCAGCCCCAGCATTTT.